Listed below are T cell receptor beta chains from one sample, sequenced in a study of siplizumab effects on memory and regulatory T cells. Using immunoSEQ multiplex PCR, the repertoire was profiled, and TCRdb retains in-frame clones only, with some absent. The sample lists about 100,000 clones, more than 85% occurring once. The sample consisted of CD4+ T cells sorted from blood. These receptor sequences come from a human donor in good health. Some clones in this sample may be carry-over from other donors' samples. The CDR3 runs from the conserved cysteine through the conserved F or W.

V gene	J gene	CDR3 protein
TRBV18	TRBJ2-1	CASSGQSSYNEQFF
TRBV15	TRBJ2-6	CATRKQGSGANVLTF
TRBV9	TRBJ2-5	CASSVGGAWETQYF
TRBV7-9	TRBJ2-5	CASSPGTSGSGVGETQYF
TRBV19	TRBJ2-1	CASTHGRITYNEQFF
TRBV18	TRBJ1-5	CASSLTGQSLFSNQPQHF
TRBV5-1	TRBJ1-4	CASSLGQGNEKLFF
TRBV5-1	TRBJ1-2	CASSPNVGATYGYTF
TRBV19	TRBJ1-1	CASSIEGGVGTEAFF
TRBV6-1	TRBJ1-3	CASSDQGSLGNTIYF
TRBV6-1	TRBJ2-5	CASRLAPWGGETQYF
TRBV30	TRBJ1-2	CAWSVQLETYGYTF
TRBV15	TRBJ2-3	CATSRRRGITVDTQYF
TRBV7-2	TRBJ2-7	CASSLKGLVTYEQYF
TRBV27	TRBJ2-3	CASSLANTDTQYF
TRBV27	TRBJ2-1	CASSLSRIYEQFF
TRBV2	TRBJ2-2	CASTEGGGELFF
TRBV19	TRBJ2-3	CASTQSRTSSSTDTQYF
TRBV6-6	TRBJ2-7	CASSSSGGSYEQYF
TRBV5-1	TRBJ2-5	CASSPDADQETQYF
TRBV5-1	TRBJ1-1	CASSLGGQDEAFF
TRBV11-3	TRBJ2-1	CASSLGGLSYNEQFF
TRBV2	TRBJ2-5	CASSKGRETQYF
TRBV11-2	TRBJ1-2	CASSFRGRDYGYTF
TRBV5-1	TRBJ2-3	CASRTGLAGSTDTQYF
TRBV28	TRBJ2-7	CASRLTDYEQYF
TRBV19	TRBJ1-5	CASSIDSGLSHQPQHF
TRBV5-6	TRBJ1-3	CASSLADQGWVGNTIYF
TRBV6-1	TRBJ2-7	CASSEWGGPIF
TRBV2	TRBJ2-5	CASSELGSVQETQYF
TRBV14	TRBJ2-7	CASRELAGNEQYF
TRBV2	TRBJ2-3	CASSGAVSTDTQYF
TRBV28	TRBJ2-1	CASSSRLAGTYNEQFF
TRBV7-9	TRBJ1-4	CASSLSEKLFF
TRBV7-2	TRBJ2-7	CASSLGLAGGLSYEQYF
TRBV9	TRBJ2-4	CASSGRLAGGGNIQYF
TRBV6-5	TRBJ1-1	CASRKNTEAFF
TRBV6-5	TRBJ1-2	CASRATTYGYTF
TRBV15	TRBJ2-5	CATSRDQSTGQETQYF
TRBV21-1	TRBJ2-2	CASSAIPGQEDGELFF
TRBV30	TRBJ1-2	CAWSVGPPNYGYTF
TRBV7-9	TRBJ2-2	CASSSRLAGGPFDTGELFF